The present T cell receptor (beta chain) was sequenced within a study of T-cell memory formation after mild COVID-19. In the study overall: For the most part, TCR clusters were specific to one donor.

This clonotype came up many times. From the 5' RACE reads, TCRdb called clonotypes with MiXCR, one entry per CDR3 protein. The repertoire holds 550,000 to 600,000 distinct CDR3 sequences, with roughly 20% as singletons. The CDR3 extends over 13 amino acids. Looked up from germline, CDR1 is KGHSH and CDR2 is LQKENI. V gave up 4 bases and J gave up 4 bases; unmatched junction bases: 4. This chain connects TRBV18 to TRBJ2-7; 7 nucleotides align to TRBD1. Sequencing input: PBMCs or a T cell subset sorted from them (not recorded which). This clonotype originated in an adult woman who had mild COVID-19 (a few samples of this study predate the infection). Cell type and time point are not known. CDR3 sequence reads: CASSRMTGYEQYF. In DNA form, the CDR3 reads TGTGCCAGCTCACGGATGACAGGGTACGAGCAGTACTTC.